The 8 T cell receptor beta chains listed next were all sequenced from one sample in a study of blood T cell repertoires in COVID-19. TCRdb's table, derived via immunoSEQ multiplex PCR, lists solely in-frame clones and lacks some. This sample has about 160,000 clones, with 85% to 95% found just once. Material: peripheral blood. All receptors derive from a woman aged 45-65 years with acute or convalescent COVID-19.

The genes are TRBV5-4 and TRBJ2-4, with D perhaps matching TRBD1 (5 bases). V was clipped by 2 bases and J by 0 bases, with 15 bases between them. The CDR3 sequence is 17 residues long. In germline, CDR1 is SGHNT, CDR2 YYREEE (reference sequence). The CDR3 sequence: CASSFWQGIPAKNIQYF. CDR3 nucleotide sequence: TGTGCCAGCAGCTTTTGGCAGGGTATTCCAGCCAAAAACATTCAGTACTTC.

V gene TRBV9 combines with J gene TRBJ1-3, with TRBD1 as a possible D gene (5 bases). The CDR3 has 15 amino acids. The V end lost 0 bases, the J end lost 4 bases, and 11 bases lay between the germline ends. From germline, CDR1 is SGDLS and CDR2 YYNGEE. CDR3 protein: CASSVGGGRGNTIYF. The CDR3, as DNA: TGTGCCAGCAGCGTAGGCGGGGGGAGAGGAAACACCATATATTTT.

CDR3 amino acids: CAWSAGQGAETQYF. Here the CDR3 DNA reads TGTGCCTGGAGTGCGGGACAGGGGGCAGAGACCCAGTACTTC. The chain couples TRBV30 to TRBJ2-5; TRBD1 aligns across 12 bases. V gave up 1 base and J gave up 4 bases; unmatched junction bases: 1. The CDR3 covers 14 residues. CDR1 is GTSNPN, CDR2 SVGIG, per germline (reference sequence).

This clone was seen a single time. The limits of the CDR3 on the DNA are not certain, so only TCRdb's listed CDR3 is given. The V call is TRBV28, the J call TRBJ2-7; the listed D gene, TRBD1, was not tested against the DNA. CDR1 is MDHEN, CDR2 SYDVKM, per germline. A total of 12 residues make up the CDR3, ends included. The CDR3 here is CASSFGRGIEYF.

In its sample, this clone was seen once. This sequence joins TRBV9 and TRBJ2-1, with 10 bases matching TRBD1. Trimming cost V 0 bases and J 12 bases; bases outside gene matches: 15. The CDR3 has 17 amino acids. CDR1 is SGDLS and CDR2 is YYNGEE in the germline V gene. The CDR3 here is CASSVVPMTGGVGGQFF. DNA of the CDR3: TGTGCCAGCAGCGTAGTTCCCATGACAGGGGGCGTAGGGGGGCAGTTCTTC.

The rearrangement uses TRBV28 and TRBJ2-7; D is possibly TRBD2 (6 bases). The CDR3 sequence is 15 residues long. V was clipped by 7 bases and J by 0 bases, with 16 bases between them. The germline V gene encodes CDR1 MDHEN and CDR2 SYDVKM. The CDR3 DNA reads TGTGCCAGCATCAGAGGAGGGATAGGCTCCTACGAGCAGTACTTC. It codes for CASIRGGIGSYEQYF.

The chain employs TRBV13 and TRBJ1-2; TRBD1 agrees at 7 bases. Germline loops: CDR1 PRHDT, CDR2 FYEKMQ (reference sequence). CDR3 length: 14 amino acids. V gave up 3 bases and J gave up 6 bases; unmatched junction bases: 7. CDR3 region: CASSFFYRGDGYTF. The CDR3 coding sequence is TGTGCCAGCAGCTTTTTTTACAGGGGCGATGGCTACACCTTC.

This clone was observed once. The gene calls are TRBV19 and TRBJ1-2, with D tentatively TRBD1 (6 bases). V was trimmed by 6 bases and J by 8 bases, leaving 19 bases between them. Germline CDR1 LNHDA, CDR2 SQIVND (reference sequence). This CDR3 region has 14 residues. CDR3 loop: CASSSSGGAEGYTF. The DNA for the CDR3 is TGTGCCAGTAGCTCCTCGGGGGGGGCTGAGGGCTACACCTTC.